This TCR beta chain was recorded in a study of early stage breast cancer tumors. Study summary: Most invasive tumors, about 75% of the 16, were ER+/PR+/HER2-. Average read coverage per sample was roughly 10-fold.

Repertoires were generated with immunoSEQ multiplex PCR, while TCRdb's copy carries only in-frame clones and drops some. The table shows roughly 60,000 clones, with 60% to 85% occurring only once. Broader study findings: Tumors had roughly 2.4-fold higher T cell density and higher clonality than adjacent normal breast tissue. Commonly generated sequences made up most enriched TCRB sequences shared between patients.

In the case of this clone: Its antigen is undetermined.

V was pared by 7 bases and J by 2 bases, with 11 bases of the junction left unmatched. Germline assignment: CDR1 LNHDA and CDR2 SQIVND (reference sequence). The CDR3 extends over 17 amino acids. This chain uses TRBV19 with TRBJ1-4, with TRBD1 matching 9 bases. The specimen was blood. The TCR was taken from a person younger than 45 with breast cancer. The CDR3 loop is CASTGTGWEGTNEKLFF. As DNA, the CDR3 is TGTGCCAGTACCGGGACAGGGTGGGAAGGCACTAATGAAAAACTGTTTTTT.